What follows describes a single T cell receptor (beta chain). Antigen: not known. Measured with immunoSEQ multiplex PCR; TCRdb has only the in-frame clones, and not every one. This table holds 45,000 or so clones, about 95% found once. The CDR3 has 13 residues. V lost 4 bases and J lost 0, with 7 bases in between. CDR1 and CDR2 from the germline V gene are GTSNPN and SVGIG (reference sequence). The entry originates in a study of T cells in tuberculosis. Findings and limits, study-wide: A GMM-specific repertoire classifier reached roughly 87% accuracy, AUROC about 0.9. Smaller alpha distances in active tuberculosis partly reflected shorter CDR3-alpha lengths.

At study entry, adolescents had tuberculin skin tests and IGRA screening. J is TRBJ2-1 and V is TRBV30; no clear D gene. This clonotype was obtained from a donor under 30 with latent tuberculosis or without tuberculosis infection. Sequenced material: PBMCs. The DNA of the CDR3 is TGTGCCTGGACGACTCACTCCTACAATGAGCAGTTCTTC. As protein: CAWTTHSYNEQFF.